The sequence of this TCR beta chain was determined in a study of beta chain features in type 1 diabetes. Study background: Comparable age, gender and cell yields were observed in patients relative to healthy donors. Overall study findings and caveats: Type 1 diabetes patients had moderately but significantly shorter TCRB CDR3s in all four CD4+ subsets.

This clone was counted between two and nine times. What it binds is not known. cDNA synthesis used the whole RNA isolate, giving expressed TCRB sequences. Naive, central memory and regulatory T cell samples yielded around 3.5 million reads on average. Here immunoSEQ multiplex PCR was the method, and the copy in TCRdb shows in-frame clones only, minus some. Found here are over 200,000 clones, 11% of them singletons; the top ten hold about 0.018%. Trimming took 9 bases from V and 7 from J, leaving 16 bases between them. CDR1 is LNHNV, CDR2 YYDKDF, per germline (reference sequence). CDR3 length: 12 residues.

The V and J genes are TRBV15 and TRBJ2-7; a weak D match, TRBD1 (5 bases). The receptor's source is a man aged 30 to 39 with type 1 diabetes. Sequencing input: naive CD4+ T cells from blood. CDR3 in amino acids: CATGWTNREQYF. CDR3 sequence (DNA): TGTGCCACAGGCTGGACAAATCGGGAGCAGTACTTC.